Below, one TCR beta chain is given with its context. What it recognizes is unknown. The entry originates in a study of post-analysis software for immune sequencing data. Study-wide results and limits: Normalized Chao1 diversity in multiple sclerosis patients fell significantly below that of controls. Patients showed TRBV5-6, TRBV5-1 and TRBV20-1 among about five TRBV segments more frequent than in controls. Under F measure analysis, samples from one preparation batch co-clustered strongly.

Germline trimming cut 7 bases from V and 6 bases from J; bases unmatched to any gene: 12. Germline V gene sequence: CDR1 MNHEY, CDR2 SMNVEV (reference sequence). The CDR3 is made up of 15 amino acids. TCR beta cDNA libraries had unique molecular identifiers. TCRdb fed the PCR reads into MiXCR, producing one record per CDR3 protein. The data show roughly 400,000 distinct CDR3 sequences, with 35% to 45% seen just once and around 8% held by the top ten. Sequences were obtained from blood. The rearrangement uses TRBV27 and TRBJ2-1; 7 positions agree with TRBD2. This TCR was sampled from a girl aged 2 to 10 with multiple sclerosis. Here the CDR3 DNA reads TGTGCCAGCACCCTCGCTAGCGGCACTGGCAATGAGCAGTTCTTC. This sequence encodes CASTLASGTGNEQFF.